The TCR beta chain described here comes from a study of T cells in tuberculosis. Sequencing was performed with immunoSEQ multiplex PCR; in TCRdb, only in-frame clones are kept and a portion is missing. The table lists fewer than 45,000 clones, over 90% of them singletons. Germline trimming cut 6 bases from V and 1 base from J; bases unmatched to any gene: 10. The CDR3 has 15 residues. CDR1 and CDR2 (germline): SQVTM, ANQGSEA. Points on this clone: Antigen unknown.

Adolescents were screened for latent TB by skin test and IGRA. Unsorted cryopreserved PBMC were sequenced, averaging approximately 100,000 T cells per clinical donor. Findings and limits, study-wide: Samples were chosen by availability of cryopreserved specimens.

This clonotype originated in a donor aged 10-29 years with latent tuberculosis or without tuberculosis infection. The chain employs TRBV29-1 and TRBJ2-7; 9 bases line up with TRBD1. Source material: PBMCs. CDR3 in DNA: TGCAGCGTCTATTATTCGACAGGGGGATCCTACGAGCAGTACTTC. Translated, it gives CSVYYSTGGSYEQYF.